These 4 T cell receptor beta chains share one sample of origin, sequenced in a study of blood T cell repertoires in COVID-19. Profiling relied on immunoSEQ multiplex PCR, and the TCRdb table lists in-frame clones only, not all of them. The table includes 100,000 to 150,000 clones, about four fifths detected once. Sequencing was done on a sample of peripheral blood. The receptors were gathered from a woman between 50 and 59 years old with acute or convalescent COVID-19.

The chain has TRBV28 and TRBJ1-2; 9 bases are a match to TRBD1. The length of the CDR3 is 17 residues. The V gene's germline CDR1 is MDHEN and CDR2 SYDVKM. V lost 5 bases, J lost 7 bases, and 17 bases stayed unmatched. CDR3 amino acids: CASSLLVGGQGLSGYTF. The CDR3 region has the DNA TGTGCCAGCAGTCTCCTCGTGGGGGGACAGGGATTGAGTGGCTACACCTTC.

This clone has a handful of counts. The chain couples TRBV6-5 to TRBJ1-5; 8 bases agree with TRBD1. Germline loops: CDR1 MNHEY, CDR2 SVGAGI. CDR3 length equals 15 residues. J gave up 0 bases and V 5 bases, and 3 bases lay outside the gene matches. This chain's CDR3 is CASSPGGYSNQPQHF. CDR3 DNA sequence: TGTGCCAGCAGTCCAGGGGGCTATAGCAATCAGCCCCAGCATTTT.

The chain has TRBV5-1 and TRBJ1-2; 11 bases match TRBD1. The CDR3 has 15 residues. CDR1 is SGHRS, CDR2 YFSETQ, per germline. J was trimmed by 4 bases and V by 3 bases; bases with no gene match: 5. CDR3 sequence: CASSSTGTGGYGYTF. DNA for the CDR3: TGCGCCAGCAGCTCGACAGGGACAGGGGGCTATGGCTACACCTTC.

This clone was seen only a few times. The V gene is TRBV7-9, the J gene TRBJ1-3, with D uncertain. The CDR3 is 14 residues long. Germline loops: CDR1 SEHNR, CDR2 FQNEAQ (reference sequence). With 1 base removed from V and 3 bases from J, the gap between germline ends came to 7 bases. CDR3 residues: CASSLGRLGNTIYF. CDR3 bases: TGTGCCAGCAGCTTAGGAAGACTTGGAAACACCATATATTTT.